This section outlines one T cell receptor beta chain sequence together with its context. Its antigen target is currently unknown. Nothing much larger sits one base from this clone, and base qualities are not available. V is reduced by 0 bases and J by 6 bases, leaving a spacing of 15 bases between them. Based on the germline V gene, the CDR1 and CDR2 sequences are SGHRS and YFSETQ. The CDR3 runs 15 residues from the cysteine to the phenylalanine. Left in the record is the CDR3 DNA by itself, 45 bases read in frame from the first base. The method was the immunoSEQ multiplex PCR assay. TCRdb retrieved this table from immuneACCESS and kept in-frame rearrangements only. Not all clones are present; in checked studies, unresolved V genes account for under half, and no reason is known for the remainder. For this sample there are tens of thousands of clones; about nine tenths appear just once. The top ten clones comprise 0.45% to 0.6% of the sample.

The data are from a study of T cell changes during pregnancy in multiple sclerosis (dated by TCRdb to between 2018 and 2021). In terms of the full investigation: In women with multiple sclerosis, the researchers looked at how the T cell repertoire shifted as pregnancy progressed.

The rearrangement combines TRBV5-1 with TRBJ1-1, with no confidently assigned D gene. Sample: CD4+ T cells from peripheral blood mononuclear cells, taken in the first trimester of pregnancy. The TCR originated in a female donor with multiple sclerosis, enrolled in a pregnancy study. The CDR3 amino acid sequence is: CASSLAERRGAEAFF. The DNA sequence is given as TGCGCCAGCAGCTTGGCGGAGAGAAGAGGCGCTGAAGCTTTCTTT.